Listed below are T cell receptor beta chains from one sample, sequenced in a study of CD8 T cells in Susac syndrome. Using its own MiXCR run on the immunoSEQ multiplex PCR reads, TCRdb lists one record per CDR3 protein. The repertoire includes around 270,000 distinct CDR3 sequences, approximately 85% of them detected once, and around 0.22% sits in the top ten. What was sequenced was CD8+ T cells from PBMCs. The receptor source for this set is a human donor with multiple sclerosis. The CDR3 runs from the conserved cysteine through the conserved F or W. D genes are given only for firm matches. Clone size is not always given. Where it is, it says once, few, many or a class for expanded clones.

D	V	J	size	length	CDR3	DNA
.	TRBV14	TRBJ1-2	.	14	CASSQGLGWYGYTF	TGTGCCAGCAGCCAAGGTTTAGGATGGTATGGCTACACCTTC
.	TRBV12-3/TRBV12-4	TRBJ2-1	.	14	CASSNGGFLNEQFF	TGTGCCAGCAGCAACGGGGGATTCCTTAATGAGCAGTTCTTC
.	TRBV6-6	TRBJ2-2	.	14	CASSYGFNTGELFF	TGTGCCAGCAGTTACGGCTTTAACACCGGGGAGCTGTTTTTT
.	TRBV18	TRBJ2-7	.	13	CASSPYNSYEQYF	TGTGCCAGCTCACCATATAACTCCTACGAGCAGTACTTC
.	TRBV9	TRBJ2-7	.	15	CASSVGGTFSYEQYF	TGTGCCAGCAGCGTAGGGGGGACATTCTCCTACGAGCAGTACTTC
TRBD1	TRBV7-9	TRBJ2-7	.	14	CASSLVGQGNEQYF	TGTGCCAGCAGCTTAGTAGGACAGGGAAACGAGCAGTACTTC
.	TRBV4-2	TRBJ2-7	.	16	CASSQDEGDTSYEQYF	TGTGCCAGCAGCCAAGATGAGGGGGATACCTCCTACGAGCAGTACTTC
TRBD2	TRBV9	TRBJ2-1	.	17	CASTSPLAGGPGHEQFF	TGTGCCAGCACCAGTCCTTTAGCGGGAGGGCCGGGGCATGAGCAGTTCTTC
TRBD2	TRBV9	TRBJ2-2	.	18	CASSVVGLAGGPAGELFF	TGTGCCAGCAGCGTAGTAGGGCTAGCGGGAGGGCCGGCCGGGGAGCTGTTTTTT
.	TRBV12-3/TRBV12-4	TRBJ2-7	.	16	CASSLGASHPGYEQYF	TGTGCCAGCAGTTTGGGTGCGTCGCACCCCGGCTACGAGCAGTACTTC
.	TRBV6-6	TRBJ1-1	once	13	CASSYGGGSEAFF	TGTGCCAGCAGTTACGGGGGGGGCAGTGAAGCTTTCTTT
TRBD2	TRBV27	TRBJ2-7	.	13	CAASGTSEDEQYF	TGTGCCGCCTCCGGGACTAGTGAGGACGAGCAGTACTTC
TRBD2	TRBV11-2	TRBJ2-1	.	15	CASARAGEVYNEQFF	TGTGCCAGTGCCCGCGCGGGAGAGGTCTACAATGAGCAGTTCTTC
.	TRBV10-2	TRBJ2-3	.	14	CASSKVAREDTQYF	TGCGCCAGCAGTAAGGTTGCGCGGGAAGATACGCAGTATTTT
TRBD2	TRBV19	TRBJ2-1	.	17	CASSMGEGLAGVNEQFF	TGTGCCAGTAGTATGGGCGAAGGACTAGCGGGAGTTAATGAGCAGTTCTTC
TRBD1	TRBV18	TRBJ1-5	.	19	CASSPKQALRDRVGQPQHF	TGTGCCAGCTCACCTAAACAAGCCCTCCGGGACAGGGTGGGTCAGCCCCAGCATTTT
.	TRBV11-2	TRBJ2-6	.	18	CASSLWLNPLSGANVLTF	TGTGCCAGCAGCTTGTGGCTCAATCCCCTCTCTGGGGCCAACGTCCTGACTTTC
TRBD1	TRBV20-1	TRBJ2-7	.	13	CSAIWTGDYEQYF	TGCAGTGCTATCTGGACAGGAGACTACGAGCAGTACTTC
TRBD2	TRBV7-3	TRBJ2-1	.	19	CASSLNVENGEGRRGEQFF	TGTGCCAGCAGCTTAAATGTCGAAAACGGGGAGGGCAGGAGGGGTGAGCAGTTCTTC
.	TRBV30	TRBJ1-3	.	12	CAWRLNGNTIYF	TGTGCCTGGAGACTGAATGGAAACACCATATATTTT
TRBD1	TRBV5-8	TRBJ1-2	many	13	CASSEGTVYGYTF	TGTGCCAGCAGCGAAGGGACAGTTTATGGCTACACCTTC
TRBD2	TRBV7-2	TRBJ2-3	.	16	CASSLEAGVSTDTQYF	TGTGCCAGCAGCTTAGAGGCGGGAGTTAGCACAGATACGCAGTATTTT
.	TRBV7-9	TRBJ1-2	.	12	CASTSQSLGYTF	TGTGCCAGCACGTCTCAGAGCCTTGGCTACACCTTC
.	TRBV27	TRBJ1-1	.	11	CASSFATRWFF	TGTGCCAGCAGTTTTGCTACTCGGTGGTTCTTT
.	TRBV7-2	TRBJ2-7	.	15	CASSLPGLANYEQYF	TGTGCCAGCAGCCTACCGGGACTCGCTAACTACGAGCAGTACTTC
.	TRBV19	TRBJ2-2	.	14	CASSPIGYAGELFF	TGTGCCAGTAGTCCAATCGGGTATGCCGGGGAGCTGTTTTTT
TRBD1	TRBV28	TRBJ1-2	.	15	CASSSETGENYGYTF	TGTGCCAGCAGTTCCGAGACAGGGGAGAACTATGGCTACACCTTC
TRBD1	TRBV28	TRBJ2-7	.	14	CASSTGTGAREQYF	TGTGCCAGCAGTACCGGGACAGGGGCTCGCGAGCAGTACTTC
TRBD1	TRBV19	TRBJ1-4	.	14	CASSGTATNEKLFF	TGTGCCAGTAGCGGGACAGCAACTAATGAAAAACTGTTTTTT
TRBD2	TRBV30	TRBJ2-3	.	15	CAWSRLAGGIDTQYF	TGTGCCTGGAGCAGACTAGCGGGAGGAATAGATACGCAGTATTTT
.	TRBV12-3/TRBV12-4	TRBJ1-5	.	15	CASSHYSGFNQPQHF	TGTGCCAGCAGTCATTATTCAGGTTTCAATCAGCCCCAGCATTTT
.	TRBV7-9	TRBJ2-3	.	17	CASSRFPGLGSTDTQYF	TGTGCCAGCAGCCGCTTCCCCGGCTTAGGCAGTACAGATACGCAGTATTTT
.	TRBV5-4	TRBJ2-7	.	15	CASRRVGSSSYEQYF	TGTGCCAGCAGACGGGTCGGGAGTTCAAGCTACGAGCAGTACTTC
.	TRBV27	TRBJ2-1	.	17	CASSPDLAPSSYNEQFF	TGTGCCAGCAGTCCAGACCTAGCGCCGAGCTCCTACAATGAGCAGTTCTTC
TRBD1	TRBV20-1	TRBJ1-2	.	14	CSASGTGEDYGYTF	TGCAGTGCTAGCGGGACAGGGGAAGACTATGGCTACACCTTC
TRBD1	TRBV28	TRBJ2-7	few	15	CASSLGTGPSYEQYF	TGTGCCAGCAGTTTGGGGACAGGTCCGTCCTACGAGCAGTACTTC
.	TRBV7-6	TRBJ2-3	.	16	CASSPLVGVDTDTQYF	TGTGCCAGCAGCCCCCTGGTGGGGGTCGACACAGATACGCAGTATTTT
TRBD1	TRBV11-3	TRBJ2-1	.	14	CASSPRTGMTEQFF	TGTGCCAGCAGCCCCCGGACAGGAATGACTGAGCAGTTCTTC
.	TRBV4-2	TRBJ2-1	.	15	CASSQEFGPYNEQFF	TGTGCCAGCAGCCAAGAGTTCGGACCCTACAATGAGCAGTTCTTC
.	TRBV4-1	TRBJ2-6	.	18	CASSQGDTASTGANVLTF	TGCGCCAGCAGCCAAGGGGACACTGCAAGCACTGGGGCCAACGTCCTGACTTTC
.	TRBV28	TRBJ2-1	.	13	CASSFGANNEQFF	TGTGCCAGCAGTTTTGGGGCGAACAATGAGCAGTTCTTC
.	TRBV12-3/TRBV12-4	TRBJ1-2	.	11	CASSLGTGYTF	TGTGCCAGCAGTTTGGGCACTGGCTACACCTTC
TRBD2	TRBV5-6	TRBJ2-3	.	15	CASSLLAGDPDTQYF	TGTGCCAGCAGCTTGCTAGCGGGAGACCCAGATACGCAGTATTTT
.	TRBV30	TRBJ1-1	.	13	CAWGLTGNTEAFF	TGTGCCTGGGGGTTGACAGGGAACACTGAAGCTTTCTTT
.	TRBV20-1	TRBJ2-4	.	10	CSASHGIQYF	TGCAGTGCTAGTCATGGGATTCAGTACTTC
TRBD2	TRBV7-9	TRBJ2-1	few	15	CASSLAGLAFNEQFF	TGTGCCAGCAGCTTAGCGGGACTAGCCTTCAATGAGCAGTTCTTC
.	TRBV7-9	TRBJ1-3	once	14	CASSLVSGGNTIYF	TGTGCCAGCAGCTTAGTGTCTGGTGGAAACACCATATATTTT
.	TRBV12-3/TRBV12-4	TRBJ1-3	.	15	CASSDGRISGNTIYF	TGTGCCAGCAGCGACGGGAGGATCTCTGGAAACACCATATATTTT
TRBD2	TRBV6-2/TRBV6-3	TRBJ2-1	.	18	CASSYSTSGLHASNEQFF	TGTGCCAGCAGTTATTCTACTAGCGGACTCCACGCTAGCAATGAGCAGTTCTTC
TRBD1	TRBV27	TRBJ1-4	.	16	CASSSHGTGGREKLFF	TGTGCCAGCAGTTCACATGGGACAGGTGGTCGGGAAAAACTGTTTTTT
.	TRBV7-3	TRBJ1-5	once	18	CASSLTARGSARGQPQHF	TGTGCCAGCAGCTTAACAGCCCGGGGGTCAGCCCGTGGTCAGCCCCAGCATTTT
.	TRBV7-2	TRBJ2-3	.	15	CASSFYGTSTDTQYF	TGTGCCAGCAGCTTTTACGGGACTAGCACAGATACGCAGTATTTT
TRBD1	TRBV2	TRBJ2-1	.	15	CASRRSETGSNEQFF	TGTGCCAGCCGTAGGTCCGAGACAGGGTCCAATGAGCAGTTCTTC
.	TRBV29-1	TRBJ2-1	.	13	CSGTGIRGNEQFF	TGCAGCGGCACAGGGATACGGGGCAATGAGCAGTTCTTC
TRBD1	TRBV28	TRBJ1-4	.	19	CASSLFLRRDRAVNEKLFF	TGTGCCAGCAGTTTATTCCTAAGAAGGGACAGAGCGGTTAATGAAAAACTGTTTTTT
.	TRBV20-1	TRBJ2-3	.	16	CSARDWISRTTDTQYF	TGCAGTGCTAGAGATTGGATATCCCGAACCACAGATACGCAGTATTTT
.	TRBV6-2/TRBV6-3	TRBJ2-1	few	15	CASSYVRYSYNEQFF	TGTGCCAGCAGTTACGTGCGCTACTCCTACAATGAGCAGTTCTTC
.	TRBV28	TRBJ2-1	.	15	CASRSRESGDNEQFF	TGTGCCAGCAGATCCAGGGAGTCCGGCGACAATGAGCAGTTCTTC
.	TRBV19	TRBJ1-1	.	12	CASSNQNTEAFF	TGTGCCAGTAGTAATCAGAACACTGAAGCTTTCTTT